This entry describes one TCR beta chain. It lacks a known antigen. There are no base qualities to consult, and no much larger clone falls within one base. The TCR beta CDR3 regions were amplified from the RNA transcripts. The TCR CDR3 was subjected to a first round of RT-PCR using the HTBI primer set and the Qiagen OneStep RT-PCR kit. A second multiplex PCR round built the libraries, followed by size selection and purification. The libraries were sequenced on an Illumina HiSeq2000 using paired-end 100 bp reads. As for the original processing: SOAPnuke was used to process the raw data, removing reads that contained adapters or uncalled bases, had a mean Phred below 15, or lacked an exact match to the constant primer or identifier. COPE v1.2.5 was used to merge high-quality paired reads, and clonotypes were defined as unique nucleotide sequences. MiTCR v1.1 was used to align the clonotypes against IMGT TRBV, TRBD and TRBJ reference segments. Analysis was restricted to V-J combinations with a frequency above 0.0001, which covered 99.2% of repertoires. The TCS score was defined as F50 (clonal expansion) divided by E x V (chaos), with BLOSUM62-based TCRdist calculated between CDR3 peptides within each V-J. Welch's t-statistics and random forest reduced roughly 540 V-J features to about 12, which were used in a naive Bayes classifier (R e1071). The public reads were quality trimmed at Q25 with fastp and then assembled into clones with MiXCR by TCRdb, keeping productive beta chains. Rows with one shared CDR3 protein collapse into an entry with the most common genes and DNA. It is TCRdb's table, rather than the study itself, that gives the V and J calls and clone size. This sample is represented by about half a million distinct CDR3 sequences; less than 25% of them were singletons. About a quarter of the sample is held by the ten biggest clonotypes.

From the cysteine through the phenylalanine, the CDR3 covers 16 amino acids. The CDR3 DNA has 48 bases and is translated from base 1. The germline V gene encodes CDR1 MGHDK and CDR2 SYGVNS. V drops 6 bases and J drops 0 bases, leaving 18 bases in between. The data derive from a study of T cells in Graves' hyperthyroidism and ophthalmopathy (dated by TCRdb to between 2018 and 2021). Notes on the research overall: Peripheral blood samples were taken at initial diagnosis, before any treatment was given. TCR V-J signatures able to tell the groups apart were searched for in a discovery cohort of some 97 patients, of whom 40 to 45 had Graves' ophthalmopathy and some 60 had stable Graves' hyperthyroidism. Whether ophthalmopathy could be predicted prospectively was tested in an independent validation cohort made up of under 20 hyperthyroidism patients plus 17 patients who later progressed to ophthalmopathy. The roughly 94 discovery patients were randomly divided into training and test sets at a 7:3 ratio. In roughly six Graves' hyperthyroidism patients, the study also compared T-cell repertoires from thyroid tissue with T-cell repertoires from blood. Once sampling was done, hyperthyroidism patients were given methimazole at a starting dose of 30 mg daily, whereas ophthalmopathy patients were given high-dose intravenous methylprednisolone. The paper describes TCR Vbeta CDR3 sequencing of about 140 peripheral blood samples, made up of roughly 40 ophthalmopathy patients, over 70 hyperthyroidism patients and roughly 17 progressor patients.

Stable Graves' hyperthyroidism was defined as the absence of progression to ophthalmopathy over 18 months of follow-up. Hyperthyroidism patients were newly diagnosed, had a disease duration of under 2 months, and were aged 18 to 65 years. Any patient with an uncontrolled infection, another autoimmune disease, pregnancy or lactation was excluded. Diagnoses were based on clinical symptoms, serum thyroxine and TRAb, thyroid ultrasound and orbital computed tomography. PBMCs were separated from over 9 ml of fresh peripheral blood using Ficoll-Paque density gradient centrifugation. Trizol reagent was used to extract total RNA, and RNA quality was then checked on an Agilent 2100 Bioanalyzer. The investigation overall reported the following: In validation, the model predicted progression to ophthalmopathy with roughly 66% sensitivity and about 72% specificity, a median of roughly seven months before onset. Most expanded thyroid clonotypes (frequency above 0.001) were also found in blood, which suggests that blood repertoires may mirror thyroid immune responses. Sample size was not statistically predetermined, and blinding of investigators to group allocation was not performed. Ophthalmopathy was separated from stable hyperthyroidism by a 13 V-J signature model, with 85% to 90% sensitivity and approximately 81% specificity obtained in cross-validation and 80%/75% obtained in testing.

The receptor's source is a man between 18 and 35 years old with Graves' hyperthyroidism. The source material was blood. The chain is made from TRBV25-1 and TRBJ2-7, with TRBD1 tentatively as D gene (5 bases match). The CDR3 protein sequence reads: CASSPQKGSSSYEQYF. In nucleotide form, the sequence is TGTGCCAGCAGCCCTCAGAAGGGGTCAAGCTCCTACGAGCAGTACTTC.